These 8 T cell receptor beta chains came from one sample sequenced in a study of shared clonotypes between healthy human individuals. Some clones are missing from TCRdb's copy, which holds only in-frame ones; the method was immunoSEQ multiplex PCR. Of 2,100,000 or so clones listed, roughly 95% are singletons. Material: naive CD4+ T cells sorted from blood. Subset here: CD45RA+ positively selected. The receptor source for this set is a man aged 18 to 35 in good health.

The genes are TRBV19 and TRBJ2-7; 14 positions agree with TRBD2. Germline CDR1 and CDR2: LNHDA and SQIVND (reference sequence). J was trimmed by 1 base and V by 6 bases; bases with no gene match: 11. CDR3 length equals 18 residues. The CDR3 loop is CASSLTSGRALGSYEQYF. In DNA form, the CDR3 reads TGTGCCAGTAGCCTGACTAGCGGGAGGGCCCTCGGGTCCTACGAGCAGTACTTC.

The chain uses TRBV27 and TRBJ1-6; 7 nucleotides line up with TRBD1. The CDR3 is 16 amino acids. Germline values: CDR1 MNHEY, CDR2 SMNVEV (reference sequence). Trimming took 6 bases from V and 7 from J; bases not matched to a gene: 12. As DNA, the CDR3 is TGTGCCAGCAGACCTGACAGGGCCCCACCAAATTCACCCCTCCACTTT. It yields the protein CASRPDRAPPNSPLHF.

The chain has TRBV7-6 and TRBJ2-3, with 11 bases matching TRBD2. This CDR3 is 16 amino acids long. Per the germline V gene, CDR1 is SGHVS and CDR2 is FNYEAQ. V lost 4 bases to trimming and J lost 1 base; unmatched junction nucleotides: 4. DNA of the CDR3: TGTGCCAGCAGCTCGACTAGCGGGATACGCACAGATACGCAGTATTTT. This gives the protein CASSSTSGIRTDTQYF.

DNA of the CDR3: TGTGCCAGCAGTCTCAGACTAGCGGGGGCCGGGGATACGCAGTATTTT. It yields the protein CASSLRLAGAGDTQYF. This rearrangement joins TRBV27 to TRBJ2-3; TRBD2 agrees at 12 bases. Germline CDR1 reads MNHEY; CDR2 reads SMNVEV (reference sequence). V shed 5 bases, J shed 6 bases, and the junction held 9 bases outside the gene matches. The CDR3 sequence is 16 residues long.

J is TRBJ2-1 and V is TRBV19; either TRBD1 or TRBD2 may fit D (5 bases each). Trimming removed 5 bases at V and 9 bases at J, with 14 bases between. The CDR3 is 13 amino acids. Germline loops: CDR1 LNHDA, CDR2 SQIVND (reference sequence). The CDR3 DNA reads TGTGCCAGTAGTTGGGACCTACCAGGTGAGCAGTTCTTC. Translation: CASSWDLPGEQFF. The whole variable domain, remainder taken from reference TRBV19 and TRBJ2-1, is DGGITQSPKYLFRKEGQNVTLSCEQNLNHDAMYWYRQDPGQGLRLIYYSQIVNDFQKGDIAEGYSVSREKKESFPLTVTSAQKNPTAFYLCASSWDLPGEQFFGPGTRLTVL.

The chain is built from TRBV5-4 and TRBJ2-3; 8 bases align to TRBD1. CDR1 and CDR2 from the germline V gene are SGHNT and YYREEE (reference sequence). The length of the CDR3 is 14 residues. V was pared by 0 bases and J by 6 bases, with 3 bases of the junction left unmatched. DNA for the CDR3: TGTGCCAGCAGCTTGGGTAACAGGGGGGATACGCAGTATTTT. It specifies CASSLGNRGDTQYF.

The chain recombines TRBV28 with TRBJ2-7; 9 nucleotides align to TRBD1. V gave up 3 bases and J gave up 2 bases; unmatched junction bases: 20. Germline CDR1 MDHEN, CDR2 SYDVKM. The CDR3 contains 20 residues. CDR3 in DNA: TGTGCCAGCAGTTTCCCCCCTCGTGTGAGCCGGGACAGGGATACCTACGAGCAGTACTTC. It translates to CASSFPPRVSRDRDTYEQYF.

V gene TRBV5-1 combines with J gene TRBJ2-5; 8 positions agree with TRBD1. CDR1 and CDR2 (germline): SGHRS, YFSETQ. The CDR3 sequence is 15 residues long. Losses at the gene ends were 4 bases for V and 1 base for J; bases not matched to a gene: 6. For the CDR3, the DNA is TGCGCCAGCAGCGGCAGGGGGCCTAGCCAAGAGACCCAGTACTTC. Amino acid sequence: CASSGRGPSQETQYF.